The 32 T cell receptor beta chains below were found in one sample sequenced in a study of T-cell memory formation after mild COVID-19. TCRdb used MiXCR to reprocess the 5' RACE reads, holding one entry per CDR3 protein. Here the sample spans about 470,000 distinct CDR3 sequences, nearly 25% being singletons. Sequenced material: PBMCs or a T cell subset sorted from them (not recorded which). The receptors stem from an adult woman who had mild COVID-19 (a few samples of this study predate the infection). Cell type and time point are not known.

The CDR3 here is CASSLGTGSSGGGYTF. CDR3 nucleotide sequence: TGCGCCAGCAGCTTGGGGACAGGGAGCAGCGGGGGTGGCTACACCTTC. The gene calls are TRBV5-1 and TRBJ1-2; 8 positions agree with TRBD1. From germline, CDR1 is SGHRS and CDR2 YFSETQ. The CDR3 is 16 residues long. The V gene end was trimmed by 0 bases and the J gene end by 7 bases; junction bases not matched to a gene: 11.

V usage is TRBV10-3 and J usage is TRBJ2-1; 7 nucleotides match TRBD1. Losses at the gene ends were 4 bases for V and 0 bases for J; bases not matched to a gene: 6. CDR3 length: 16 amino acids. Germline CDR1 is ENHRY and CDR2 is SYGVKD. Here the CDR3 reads CAISAQTGFSYNEQFF. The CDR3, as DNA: TGTGCCATCAGTGCTCAGACAGGGTTCTCCTACAATGAGCAGTTCTTC.

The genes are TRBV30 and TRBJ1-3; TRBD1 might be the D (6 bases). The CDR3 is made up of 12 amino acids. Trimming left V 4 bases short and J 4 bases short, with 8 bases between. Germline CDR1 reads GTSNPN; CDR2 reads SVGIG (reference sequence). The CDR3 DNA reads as TGTGCCTGGATCGGGACAGGAAACACCATATATTTT. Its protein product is CAWIGTGNTIYF.

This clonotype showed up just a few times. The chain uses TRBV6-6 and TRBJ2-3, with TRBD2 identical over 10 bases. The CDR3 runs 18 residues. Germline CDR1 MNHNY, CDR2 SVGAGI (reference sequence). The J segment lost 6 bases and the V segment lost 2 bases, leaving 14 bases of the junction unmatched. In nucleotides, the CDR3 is TGTGCCAGCAGTTACCCCACCCAAGCGGGGGGGCGGCGGGATACGCAGTATTTT. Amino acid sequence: CASSYPTQAGGRRDTQYF.

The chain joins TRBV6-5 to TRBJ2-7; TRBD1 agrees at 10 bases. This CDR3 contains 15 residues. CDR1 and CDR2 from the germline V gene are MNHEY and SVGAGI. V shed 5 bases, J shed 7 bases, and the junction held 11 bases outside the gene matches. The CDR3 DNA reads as TGTGCCAGCAGTCCATCGGGACAGGGGTTTTGGGAGCAGTACTTC. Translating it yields CASSPSGQGFWEQYF.

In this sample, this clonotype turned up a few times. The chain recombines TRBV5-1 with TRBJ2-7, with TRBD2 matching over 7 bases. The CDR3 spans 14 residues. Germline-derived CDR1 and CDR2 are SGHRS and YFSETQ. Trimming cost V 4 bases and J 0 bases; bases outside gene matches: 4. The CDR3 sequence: CASSGGLLSYEQYF. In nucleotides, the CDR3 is TGCGCCAGCAGCGGGGGACTACTCTCCTACGAGCAGTACTTC.

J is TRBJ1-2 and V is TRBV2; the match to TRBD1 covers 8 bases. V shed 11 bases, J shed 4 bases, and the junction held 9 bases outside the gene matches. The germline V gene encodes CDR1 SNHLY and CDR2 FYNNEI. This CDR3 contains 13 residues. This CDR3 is CAVRTGKGYGYTF. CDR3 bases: TGTGCCGTTAGGACAGGGAAGGGCTATGGCTACACCTTC.

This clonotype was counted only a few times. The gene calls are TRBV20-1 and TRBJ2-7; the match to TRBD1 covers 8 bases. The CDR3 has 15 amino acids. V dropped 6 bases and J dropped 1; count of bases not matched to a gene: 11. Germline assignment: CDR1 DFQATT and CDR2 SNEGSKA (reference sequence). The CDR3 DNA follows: TGCAGTGCCTACCTTTTGGGGACAGGTTCCTACGAGCAGTACTTC. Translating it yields CSAYLLGTGSYEQYF.

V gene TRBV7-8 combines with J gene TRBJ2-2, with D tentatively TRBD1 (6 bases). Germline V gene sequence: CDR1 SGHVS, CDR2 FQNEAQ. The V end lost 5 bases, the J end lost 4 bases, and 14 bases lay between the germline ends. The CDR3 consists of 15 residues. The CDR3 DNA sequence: TGTGCCAGCAGCCCCTACAGGGACGGCACCGGGGAGCTGTTTTTT. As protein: CASSPYRDGTGELFF.

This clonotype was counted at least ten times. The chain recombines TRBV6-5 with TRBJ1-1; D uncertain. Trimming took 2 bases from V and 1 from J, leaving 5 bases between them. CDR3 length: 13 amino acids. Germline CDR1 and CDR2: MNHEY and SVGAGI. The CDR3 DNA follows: TGTGCCAGCAGTTACGGTAGGAACACTGAAGCTTTCTTT. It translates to CASSYGRNTEAFF.

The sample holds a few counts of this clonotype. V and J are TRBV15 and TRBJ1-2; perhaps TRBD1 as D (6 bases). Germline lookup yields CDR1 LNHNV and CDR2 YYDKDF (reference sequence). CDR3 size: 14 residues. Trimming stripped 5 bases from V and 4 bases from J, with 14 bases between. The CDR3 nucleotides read TGTGCCACCAGCCCAAGACAGGCCGGCTATGGCTACACCTTC. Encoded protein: CATSPRQAGYGYTF.

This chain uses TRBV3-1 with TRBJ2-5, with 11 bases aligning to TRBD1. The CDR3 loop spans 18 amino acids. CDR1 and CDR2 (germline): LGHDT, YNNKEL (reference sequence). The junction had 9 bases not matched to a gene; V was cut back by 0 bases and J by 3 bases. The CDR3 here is CASSQDSRTGGMEETQYF. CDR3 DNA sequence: TGTGCCAGCAGCCAAGATAGCCGGACAGGGGGCATGGAAGAGACCCAGTACTTC.

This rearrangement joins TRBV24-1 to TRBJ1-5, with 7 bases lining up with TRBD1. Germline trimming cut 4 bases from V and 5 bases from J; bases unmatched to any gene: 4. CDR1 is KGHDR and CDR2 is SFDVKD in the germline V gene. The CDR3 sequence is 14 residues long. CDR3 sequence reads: CATSDTGADQPQHF. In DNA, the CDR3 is TGTGCCACCAGTGACACAGGGGCCGATCAGCCCCAGCATTTT.

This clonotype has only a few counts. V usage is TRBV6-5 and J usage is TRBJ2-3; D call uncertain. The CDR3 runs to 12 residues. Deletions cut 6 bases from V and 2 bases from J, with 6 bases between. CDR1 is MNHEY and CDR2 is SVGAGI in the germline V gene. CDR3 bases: TGTGCCAGCAGAACGTTCACAGATACGCAGTATTTT. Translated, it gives CASRTFTDTQYF.

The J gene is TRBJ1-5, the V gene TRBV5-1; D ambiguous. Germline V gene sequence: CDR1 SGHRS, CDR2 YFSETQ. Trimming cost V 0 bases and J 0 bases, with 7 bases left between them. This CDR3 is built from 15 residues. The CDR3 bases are TGCGCCAGCAGCTTGGATGGATATAGCAATCAGCCCCAGCATTTT. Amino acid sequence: CASSLDGYSNQPQHF.

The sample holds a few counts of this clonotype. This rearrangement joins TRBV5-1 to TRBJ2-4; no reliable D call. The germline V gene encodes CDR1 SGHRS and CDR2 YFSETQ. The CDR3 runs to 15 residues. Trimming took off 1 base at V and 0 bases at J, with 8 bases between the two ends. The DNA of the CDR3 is TGCGCCAGCAGCTTGCCGTCAGTAGCCAAAAACATTCAGTACTTC. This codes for CASSLPSVAKNIQYF.

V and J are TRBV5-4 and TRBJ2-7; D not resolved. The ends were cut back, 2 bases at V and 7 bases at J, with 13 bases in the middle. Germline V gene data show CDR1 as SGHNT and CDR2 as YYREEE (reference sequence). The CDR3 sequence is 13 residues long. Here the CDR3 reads CASSLQGGEEQYF. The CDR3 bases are TGTGCCAGCAGCTTACAAGGCGGAGAAGAGCAGTACTTC. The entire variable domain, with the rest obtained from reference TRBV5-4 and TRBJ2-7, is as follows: ETGVTQSPTHLIKTRGQQVTLRCSSQSGHNTVSWYQQALGQGPQFIFQYYREEENGRGNFPPRFSGLQFPNYSSELNVNALELDDSALYLCASSLQGGEEQYFGPGTRLTVT.

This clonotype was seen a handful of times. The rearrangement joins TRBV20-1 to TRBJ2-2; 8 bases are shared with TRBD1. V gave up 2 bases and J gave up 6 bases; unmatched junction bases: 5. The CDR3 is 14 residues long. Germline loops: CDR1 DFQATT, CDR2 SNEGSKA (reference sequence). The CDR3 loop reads CSARNIQGAGELFF. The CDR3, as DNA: TGCAGTGCTAGAAACATACAGGGGGCCGGGGAGCTGTTTTTT.

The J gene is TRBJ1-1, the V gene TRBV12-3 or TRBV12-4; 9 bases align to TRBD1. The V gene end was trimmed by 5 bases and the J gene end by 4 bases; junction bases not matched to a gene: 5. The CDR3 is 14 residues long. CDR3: CASSPGQGVTEAFF. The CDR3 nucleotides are TGTGCCAGCAGTCCGGGACAGGGCGTCACTGAAGCTTTCTTT.

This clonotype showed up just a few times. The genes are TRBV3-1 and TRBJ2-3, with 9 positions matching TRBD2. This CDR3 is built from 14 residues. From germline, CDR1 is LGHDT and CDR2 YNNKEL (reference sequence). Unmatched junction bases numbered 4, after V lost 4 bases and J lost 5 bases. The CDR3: CASSLRAGGDTQYF. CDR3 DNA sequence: TGTGCCAGCAGCCTTCGAGCGGGGGGAGATACGCAGTATTTT.

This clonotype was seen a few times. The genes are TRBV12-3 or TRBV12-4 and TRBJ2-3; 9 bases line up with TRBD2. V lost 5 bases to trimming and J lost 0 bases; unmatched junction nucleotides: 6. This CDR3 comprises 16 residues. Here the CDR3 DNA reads TGTGCCAGCAGTATTAGCGGGAGAGTAAGCACAGATACGCAGTATTTT. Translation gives CASSISGRVSTDTQYF.

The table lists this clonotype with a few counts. This CDR3 is CASSQQQYTGTGGTQYF. The CDR3, as DNA: TGTGCCAGCAGCCAGCAGCAGTACACCGGGACAGGAGGGACCCAGTACTTC. J is TRBJ2-5 and V is TRBV14; TRBD1 agrees at 8 bases. Germline CDR1 is SGHDN and CDR2 is FVKESK. The CDR3 covers 17 residues. Germline trimming cut 3 bases from V and 7 bases from J; bases unmatched to any gene: 16.

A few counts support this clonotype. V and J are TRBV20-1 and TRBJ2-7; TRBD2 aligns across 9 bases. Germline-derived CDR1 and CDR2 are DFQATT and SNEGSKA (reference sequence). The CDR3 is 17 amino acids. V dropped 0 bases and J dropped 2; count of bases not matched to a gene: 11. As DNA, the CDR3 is TGCAGTGCTAGAGATGGAGCGGGAGGTCACCCCCCCTACGAGCAGTACTTC. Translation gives CSARDGAGGHPPYEQYF.

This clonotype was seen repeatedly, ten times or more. The CDR3 DNA is TGTGCCAGCACCAAGGGGGACAGGGCTGGCAATCAGCCCCAGCATTTT. The encoded protein is CASTKGDRAGNQPQHF. The chain carries TRBV6-2 or TRBV6-3 and TRBJ1-5, with 9 bases matching TRBD1. This CDR3 has 16 amino acids. The V gene's germline CDR1 is MNHEY and CDR2 SVGEGT. The V and J ends lost 7 bases and 2 bases, in that order; junction bases with no gene match: 9.

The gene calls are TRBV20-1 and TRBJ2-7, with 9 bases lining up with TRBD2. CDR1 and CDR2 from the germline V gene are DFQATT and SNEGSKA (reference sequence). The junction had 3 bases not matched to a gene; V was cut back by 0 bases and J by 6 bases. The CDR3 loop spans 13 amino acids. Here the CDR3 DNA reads TGCAGTGCTAGAGACGGACTAGCGATCGAGCAGTACTTC. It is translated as CSARDGLAIEQYF.

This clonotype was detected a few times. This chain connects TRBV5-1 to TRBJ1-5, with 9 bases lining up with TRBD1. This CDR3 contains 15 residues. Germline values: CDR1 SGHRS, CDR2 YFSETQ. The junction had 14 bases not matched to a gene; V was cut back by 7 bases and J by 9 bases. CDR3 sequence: CASGVGTGRMAPQHF. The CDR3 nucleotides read TGCGCCAGCGGGGTAGGGACAGGGCGAATGGCGCCCCAGCATTTT. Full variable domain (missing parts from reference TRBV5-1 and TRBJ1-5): KAGVTQTPRYLIKTRGQQVTLSCSPISGHRSVSWYQQTPGQGLQFLFEYFSETQRNKGNFPGRFSGRQFSNSRSEMNVSTLELGDSALYLCASGVGTGRMAPQHFGDGTRLSIL.

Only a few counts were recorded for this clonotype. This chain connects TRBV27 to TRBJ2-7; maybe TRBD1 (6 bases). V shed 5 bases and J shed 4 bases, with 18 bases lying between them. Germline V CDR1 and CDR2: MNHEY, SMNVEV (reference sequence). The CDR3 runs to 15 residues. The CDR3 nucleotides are TGTGCCAGCAGTCTGGGACACTCAGAGACGTACGAGCAGTACTTC. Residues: CASSLGHSETYEQYF.

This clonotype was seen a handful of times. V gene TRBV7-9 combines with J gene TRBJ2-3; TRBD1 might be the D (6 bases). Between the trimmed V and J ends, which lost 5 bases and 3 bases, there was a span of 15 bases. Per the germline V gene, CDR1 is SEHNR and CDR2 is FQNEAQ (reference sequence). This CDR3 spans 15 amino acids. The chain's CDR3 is CASSRRTVETDTQYF. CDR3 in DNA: TGTGCCAGCAGCCGAAGGACAGTGGAGACAGATACGCAGTATTTT.

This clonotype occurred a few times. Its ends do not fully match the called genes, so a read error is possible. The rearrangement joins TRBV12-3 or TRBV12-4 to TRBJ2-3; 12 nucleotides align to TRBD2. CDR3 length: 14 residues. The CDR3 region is CASSPGTSGPPGIF. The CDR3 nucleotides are TGTGCCAGCAGTCCCGGGACTAGCGGGCCCCCCGGGATATTT.

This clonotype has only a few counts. CDR3 protein: CASSPPASDTQYF. The CDR3 coding sequence is TGTGCCAGCAGCCCTCCAGCTTCGGATACGCAGTATTTT. The chain employs TRBV7-3 and TRBJ2-3, with D uncertain. Germline-derived CDR1 and CDR2 are SGHTA and FQGTGA. V gave up 5 bases and J gave up 6 bases, with 12 bases separating them. The CDR3 runs 13 residues.

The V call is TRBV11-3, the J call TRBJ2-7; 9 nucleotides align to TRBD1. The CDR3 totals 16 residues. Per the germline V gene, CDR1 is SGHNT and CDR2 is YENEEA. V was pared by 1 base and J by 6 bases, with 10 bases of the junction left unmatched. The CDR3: CASSLGDGTGIFEQYF. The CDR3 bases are TGTGCCAGCAGCTTAGGGGACGGGACAGGGATTTTCGAGCAGTACTTC. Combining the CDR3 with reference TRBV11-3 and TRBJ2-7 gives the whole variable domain EAGVVQSPRYKIIEKKQPVAFWCNPISGHNTLYWYLQNLGQGPELLIRYENEEAVDDSQLPKDRFSAERLKGVDSTLKIQPAELGDSAVYLCASSLGDGTGIFEQYFGPGTRLTVT.

As DNA, the CDR3 is TGTGCCAGCAGTTCCACGGGACTGCGCGAGCAGTTCTTC. This sequence encodes CASSSTGLREQFF. The chain couples TRBV6-5 to TRBJ2-1, with D perhaps matching TRBD2 (6 bases). Germline V gene data show CDR1 as MNHEY and CDR2 as SVGAGI. This CDR3 contains 13 residues. Between the trimmed V and J ends, which lost 4 bases and 10 bases, there was a span of 14 bases.